This is a list of T cell receptor beta chains from one sample in a study of metastatic and nonmetastatic thyroid tumors. TCRdb re-called clones via MiXCR from the PCR reads. The sample consists of tens of thousands of clones, roughly 18% of them appearing once. The sample consisted of adjacent normal tissue. All receptors come from a male donor with papillary thyroid cancer or a benign thyroid nodule (not recorded which). Some clones in this sample may be carry-over from other donors' samples. CDR3s include the opening cysteine and the closing phenylalanine or tryptophan. D genes are given only for firm matches. The size of a clone is reported for some rows only, either as once, few or many, or as a class for expanded clones.

clone size: NA
D gene: NA
V gene: TRBV20-1
J gene: TRBJ2-7
CDR3 DNA: TGCAGTGCTAGTCCGACAATCGCCTACGAGCAGTACTTC
CDR3 protein: CSASPTIAYEQYF

clone size: many
D gene: NA
V gene: TRBV3-1
J gene: TRBJ2-6
CDR3 DNA: TGTGCCAGCAGCTCGGCCTCTGGGGCCAACGTCCTGACTTTC
CDR3 protein: CASSSASGANVLTF

clone size: medium-sized
D gene: NA
V gene: TRBV24-1
J gene: TRBJ1-5
CDR3 DNA: TGTGCCACCAGTGATGCAGGGGATAGCAATCAGCCCCAGCATTTT
CDR3 protein: CATSDAGDSNQPQHF

clone size: many
D gene: NA
V gene: TRBV9
J gene: TRBJ2-3
CDR3 DNA: TGTGCCAGCAGCGGTAGCGGAACGTCCGGACCCGCAGATACGCAGTATTTT
CDR3 protein: CASSGSGTSGPADTQYF

clone size: few
D gene: NA
V gene: TRBV27
J gene: TRBJ1-4
CDR3 DNA: TGTGCCAGCAGTATTAGACAGAATGAAAAACTGTTTTTT
CDR3 protein: CASSIRQNEKLFF

clone size: NA
D gene: TRBD2
V gene: TRBV6-2/TRBV6-3
J gene: TRBJ2-5
CDR3 DNA: TGTGCCAGCAGTTACCGTGTTCTAGCGGGACAAGAGACCCAGTACTTC
CDR3 protein: CASSYRVLAGQETQYF

clone size: many
D gene: NA
V gene: TRBV6-1
J gene: TRBJ2-4
CDR3 DNA: TGTGCCAGCAGGCCAGGGGTCGGAAACATTCAGTACTTC
CDR3 protein: CASRPGVGNIQYF

clone size: many
D gene: TRBD2
V gene: TRBV12-3/TRBV12-4
J gene: TRBJ2-5
CDR3 DNA: TGTGCCAGCAGTTGGGTGGGGGGGACGGAGACCCAGTACTTC
CDR3 protein: CASSWVGGTETQYF

clone size: few
D gene: TRBD2
V gene: TRBV27
J gene: TRBJ2-7
CDR3 DNA: TGTGCCAGCAGTCAGGCCGAGGGGACTAGCGGAGCCCCTTACGAGCAGTACTTC
CDR3 protein: CASSQAEGTSGAPYEQYF

clone size: few
D gene: NA
V gene: TRBV6-1
J gene: TRBJ2-5
CDR3 DNA: TGTGCCATCCGGGGGGCCTCTGTACGCCAAGAGACCCGGTACTTC
CDR3 protein: CAIRGASVRQETRYF

clone size: many
D gene: NA
V gene: TRBV18
J gene: TRBJ2-1
CDR3 DNA: TGTGCCAGCTCATGGGGCAGGTCCCCCTACAATGAGCAGTTCTTC
CDR3 protein: CASSWGRSPYNEQFF

clone size: many
D gene: NA
V gene: TRBV27
J gene: TRBJ2-4
CDR3 DNA: TGTGCCAGCAGTTCGGGACAAGAAAACATTCAGTACTTC
CDR3 protein: CASSSGQENIQYF

clone size: many
D gene: NA
V gene: TRBV2
J gene: TRBJ2-2
CDR3 DNA: TGTGCCAGCAGTGCGCCACAGCGCGCCGGGGAGCTGTTTTTT
CDR3 protein: CASSAPQRAGELFF

clone size: NA
D gene: NA
V gene: TRBV7-9
J gene: TRBJ1-2
CDR3 DNA: TGTGCCAGCAGCCCCCTCGTATCTGGCTACACCTTC
CDR3 protein: CASSPLVSGYTF

clone size: NA
D gene: NA
V gene: TRBV15
J gene: TRBJ2-7
CDR3 DNA: TGTGCAACCATCCCCGGCCGCAGGGGGCAGTACTTC
CDR3 protein: CATIPGRRGQYF

clone size: NA
D gene: TRBD2
V gene: TRBV20-1
J gene: TRBJ2-1
CDR3 DNA: TGCAGTACTAGCGGGGTGCTGACTGTAATCTGGAGCGATGAGCAGTTCTTC
CDR3 protein: CSTSGVLTVIWSDEQFF

clone size: medium-sized
D gene: NA
V gene: TRBV12-3/TRBV12-4
J gene: TRBJ2-3
CDR3 DNA: TGTGCCAGCAGTTTAAGCACAGATACGCAGTATTTT
CDR3 protein: CASSLSTDTQYF

clone size: NA
D gene: NA
V gene: TRBV14
J gene: TRBJ2-5
CDR3 DNA: TGTGCCAGCAGCCAAGAGTTAGGAGGTCTTGGAGAGACCCAGTACTTC
CDR3 protein: CASSQELGGLGETQYF

clone size: medium-sized
D gene: NA
V gene: TRBV7-3
J gene: TRBJ2-1
CDR3 DNA: TGTGCCAGCAGCTTATCCAACGATGGCAATGAGCAGTTCTTC
CDR3 protein: CASSLSNDGNEQFF

clone size: many
D gene: NA
V gene: TRBV5-6
J gene: TRBJ1-3
CDR3 DNA: TGTGCCAGCAGCGTAGCCTACTCTGGAAACACCATATATTTT
CDR3 protein: CASSVAYSGNTIYF

clone size: few
D gene: NA
V gene: TRBV5-4
J gene: TRBJ2-2
CDR3 DNA: TGTGCCGCGAGCAACGGATACACCGGGGAGCTGTTTTTT
CDR3 protein: CAASNGYTGELFF

clone size: NA
D gene: TRBD1
V gene: TRBV24-1
J gene: TRBJ2-5
CDR3 DNA: TGTGCCACCAGTGATTGGGGCTCCACCAGGTCAAGGGGGCGAGAGACACAGTACTTC
CDR3 protein: CATSDWGSTRSRGRETQYF

clone size: many
D gene: NA
V gene: TRBV4-2
J gene: TRBJ1-3
CDR3 DNA: TGTGCCAGCAGCCAAGATGCTTTGGGACACCCTGGAAACACCATATATTTT
CDR3 protein: CASSQDALGHPGNTIYF

clone size: many
D gene: TRBD1
V gene: TRBV9
J gene: TRBJ1-3
CDR3 DNA: TGTGCCAGCAGCATCCGGGACAGGGCCAACTCTGGAAACACCATATATTTT
CDR3 protein: CASSIRDRANSGNTIYF

clone size: many
D gene: NA
V gene: TRBV7-9
J gene: TRBJ1-2
CDR3 DNA: TGTGCCAGCAGAAAAAGGGAGGGAGGCTATGGCTACACCTTC
CDR3 protein: CASRKREGGYGYTF

clone size: few
D gene: NA
V gene: TRBV28
J gene: TRBJ2-7
CDR3 DNA: TGTGCCAGCATCCGCCTAGGGGGGGATTACGAGCGGTACTTC
CDR3 protein: CASIRLGGDYERYF

clone size: medium-sized
D gene: NA
V gene: TRBV6-2/TRBV6-3
J gene: TRBJ1-2
CDR3 DNA: TGTGCCAGCAGACCGAGGGGATCCCCCTATGGCTACACCTTC
CDR3 protein: CASRPRGSPYGYTF

clone size: medium-sized
D gene: TRBD2
V gene: TRBV6-2/TRBV6-3
J gene: TRBJ2-1
CDR3 DNA: TGTGCCAGCAAGAGCGGGAGACTAAATGAGCAGTTCTTC
CDR3 protein: CASKSGRLNEQFF

clone size: NA
D gene: NA
V gene: TRBV7-7
J gene: TRBJ2-5
CDR3 DNA: TGTGCTAGCTGCTCGGACCAGGGGGGGGAGACCGAGTACTTC
CDR3 protein: CASCSDQGGETEYF

clone size: many
D gene: TRBD2
V gene: TRBV28
J gene: TRBJ2-2
CDR3 DNA: TGTGCCAGTTGCGATGGACTAGCGGGGTTCTACGGGGAGCTGTTTTTT
CDR3 protein: CASCDGLAGFYGELFF

clone size: many
D gene: NA
V gene: TRBV2
J gene: TRBJ2-5
CDR3 DNA: TGTGCCAGCAGTGAGGAGGGGAGCTCACAAGAGACCCAGTACTTC
CDR3 protein: CASSEEGSSQETQYF

clone size: NA
D gene: NA
V gene: TRBV20-1
J gene: TRBJ2-2
CDR3 DNA: TGCAGTGCTAGAGATAAGACAAAGGGCGGGGAGCTGTTTTTT
CDR3 protein: CSARDKTKGGELFF

clone size: medium-sized
D gene: NA
V gene: TRBV27
J gene: TRBJ2-1
CDR3 DNA: TGTGCCAGCAGTATAGGGACTTACAATGAGCAGTTCTTC
CDR3 protein: CASSIGTYNEQFF

clone size: medium-sized
D gene: TRBD1
V gene: TRBV28
J gene: TRBJ1-1
CDR3 DNA: TGTGCCAGCAGTAGCCGGACAGGTGGGCTCGGGAACACTGAAGCTTTCTTT
CDR3 protein: CASSSRTGGLGNTEAFF

clone size: NA
D gene: TRBD2
V gene: TRBV20-1
J gene: TRBJ2-7
CDR3 DNA: TGCAGTGCCCGTGCCCCTAGCGGGGGTTTCTACGAGCAGTACTTC
CDR3 protein: CSARAPSGGFYEQYF

clone size: many
D gene: TRBD1
V gene: TRBV28
J gene: TRBJ2-4
CDR3 DNA: TGTGCCAGCAGTTCGACAGGGGGCATTCGGAACATTCAGTACTTC
CDR3 protein: CASSSTGGIRNIQYF

clone size: many
D gene: NA
V gene: TRBV11-2
J gene: TRBJ2-7
CDR3 DNA: TGTGCCAGCAGCCTCGTCCCAGGGTCCTACGAGCAGTACTTC
CDR3 protein: CASSLVPGSYEQYF

clone size: few
D gene: NA
V gene: TRBV6-1
J gene: TRBJ1-1
CDR3 DNA: TGTGCCAGCAGCCAAGTGGACAGTGAAGATTTCTTT
CDR3 protein: CASSQVDSEDFF

clone size: many
D gene: TRBD1
V gene: TRBV24-1
J gene: TRBJ2-3
CDR3 DNA: TGTGCCACCAGTGACTTGGGACAGGGGGTATCAGATACGCAGTATTTT
CDR3 protein: CATSDLGQGVSDTQYF

clone size: many
D gene: NA
V gene: TRBV18
J gene: TRBJ1-2
CDR3 DNA: TGTGCCAGCTCACCACCAGGGACTAACTATGGCTACACCTTC
CDR3 protein: CASSPPGTNYGYTF

clone size: few
D gene: NA
V gene: TRBV28
J gene: TRBJ2-5
CDR3 DNA: TGTGCCAGCAGCACTACAGGGAGGTCTAGGGGGACCCAGTACTTC
CDR3 protein: CASSTTGRSRGTQYF

clone size: many
D gene: TRBD2
V gene: TRBV11-3
J gene: TRBJ2-5
CDR3 DNA: TGTGCCAGCAGCTCAGGAGGTTGGGAGGGCCAGGACCAAGAGACCCAGTACTTC
CDR3 protein: CASSSGGWEGQDQETQYF

clone size: NA
D gene: TRBD1
V gene: TRBV9
J gene: TRBJ2-7
CDR3 DNA: TGTGCCAGCAGCATAGAGGAAAGGGGGCGCGAGCAGTACTTC
CDR3 protein: CASSIEERGREQYF

clone size: many
D gene: NA
V gene: TRBV7-3
J gene: TRBJ2-2
CDR3 DNA: TGTGCCAGCAGCTTAATGGAGGGGCCCGGGGAGCTGTTTTTT
CDR3 protein: CASSLMEGPGELFF

clone size: few
D gene: NA
V gene: TRBV19
J gene: TRBJ1-2
CDR3 DNA: TGTGCCAGTAGTATCCCCCTGTACGGTGGCTGCACCTTC
CDR3 protein: CASSIPLYGGCTF

clone size: few
D gene: NA
V gene: TRBV6-1
J gene: TRBJ1-5
CDR3 DNA: TGTGCCAGCAGCCTCGAAGGGTCGGGCAATCAGCCCCAGCATTTT
CDR3 protein: CASSLEGSGNQPQHF

clone size: many
D gene: NA
V gene: TRBV30
J gene: TRBJ1-2
CDR3 DNA: TGTGCCTGGGGCCCGAGCTATGGCTACACCTTC
CDR3 protein: CAWGPSYGYTF

clone size: medium-sized
D gene: NA
V gene: TRBV6-1
J gene: TRBJ1-6
CDR3 DNA: TGTGCCAGCAGTCCGGCCTCGGTTAAGTCACCCCTCCACTTT
CDR3 protein: CASSPASVKSPLHF

clone size: few
D gene: TRBD2
V gene: TRBV2
J gene: TRBJ2-7
CDR3 DNA: TGTGCCAGCACTAGCGGCGGGAGCGAGCAGTACTTC
CDR3 protein: CASTSGGSEQYF

clone size: medium-sized
D gene: NA
V gene: TRBV6-2/TRBV6-3
J gene: TRBJ2-1
CDR3 DNA: TGTGCCAGCAGTTACTTACGAGCTTACCACTACAATGAGCAGTTCTTC
CDR3 protein: CASSYLRAYHYNEQFF

clone size: many
D gene: NA
V gene: TRBV11-2
J gene: TRBJ1-4
CDR3 DNA: TGTGCCAGCAGCCCCCAGGGAGGAGGGTATGAAAAACTGTTTTTT
CDR3 protein: CASSPQGGGYEKLFF

clone size: many
D gene: TRBD1
V gene: TRBV19
J gene: TRBJ2-2
CDR3 DNA: TGTGCCAGTAGTACCGCAGGGGGAACCGGGGAGCTGTTTTTT
CDR3 protein: CASSTAGGTGELFF

clone size: NA
D gene: NA
V gene: TRBV20-1
J gene: TRBJ1-3
CDR3 DNA: TGCAGTGCTAGAGACAAGGAGACTGGAAACACCATATATTTT
CDR3 protein: CSARDKETGNTIYF

clone size: medium-sized
D gene: NA
V gene: TRBV7-8
J gene: TRBJ1-1
CDR3 DNA: TGTGCCAGCAGCTTATTAGGCAGGGGAGGCGTCACTGAAGCTTTCTTT
CDR3 protein: CASSLLGRGGVTEAFF

clone size: many
D gene: NA
V gene: TRBV5-4
J gene: TRBJ1-1
CDR3 DNA: TGTGCCAGCAGCTTGGGGGGGGTGACGAACACTGAAGCTTTCTTT
CDR3 protein: CASSLGGVTNTEAFF

clone size: medium-sized
D gene: NA
V gene: TRBV10-1
J gene: TRBJ1-1
CDR3 DNA: TGCGCCAGCAGTCCGACAGCCGAATGGACTGAAGCTTTCTTT
CDR3 protein: CASSPTAEWTEAFF

clone size: many
D gene: NA
V gene: TRBV15
J gene: TRBJ1-1
CDR3 DNA: TGTGCCACCAGCAGAGTTCAGGGGTTGAACACTGAAGCTTTCTTT
CDR3 protein: CATSRVQGLNTEAFF

clone size: many
D gene: TRBD1
V gene: TRBV20-1
J gene: TRBJ1-5
CDR3 DNA: TGCAGTGCTAGTGACAGGGGAGTCGGAGATCAGCCCCAGCATTTT
CDR3 protein: CSASDRGVGDQPQHF